Sequencing of this T cell receptor (beta chain) was carried out in a study of tumor and adjacent non-tumor tissue in lung cancer. Study overall: There were about twelve adenocarcinoma, a couple of squamous cell carcinoma and 1 small cell lung cancer cases. Study results and caveats: Normal lung showed higher cumulative top 100 clone frequency than tumor. Higher tumor TCR diversity was associated with shorter survival.

J lost 0 bases, V lost 8 bases, and 2 bases had no gene match. This CDR3 has 13 residues. Germline V gives CDR1 MRHNA, CDR2 SNTAGT. In its sample, this clonotype was seen a few times. The antigen is undetermined. A much larger clonotype is one base distant, so this may be a read error. No cell sorting was done before RNA was extracted from the tissue. Between August and November 2014, newly diagnosed, chemotherapy-naive lung cancer patients underwent thoracic surgery in China. The library came from three nested PCR rounds adapted from ARM-PCR protocols. TCRdb reprocessed the multiplex PCR reads via MiXCR and lists one record per CDR3 protein. The sample yields more than 60,000 distinct CDR3 sequences, about three quarters seen once.

The clonotype comes from a woman between 50 and 59 years old with non-small cell lung cancer. The chain uses TRBV6-4 and TRBJ2-7; 9 bases align to TRBD1. Sequenced sample: lung tumor tissue. CDR3: CASRQGGSYEQYF. CDR3 DNA: TGTGCCAGCCGACAGGGGGGCTCCTACGAGCAGTACTTC.